This TCR beta chain derives from a study of T cell changes during pregnancy in multiple sclerosis. The sample holds a few counts of this clone. The table came from immunoSEQ multiplex PCR; TCRdb's copy has only in-frame clones and leaves some out. The sample includes roughly 31,000 clones, roughly 91% seen only once; the top ten take around 8%. Trimming took 2 bases from V and 0 from J, leaving 10 bases between them. CDR1 is GTSNPN and CDR2 is SVGIG in the germline V gene (reference sequence). The CDR3 runs 15 residues. The sequence was collected from a female donor with multiple sclerosis, enrolled in a pregnancy study. This sample comprised CD8+ T cells from peripheral blood mononuclear cells, obtained before pregnancy. The chain couples TRBV30 to TRBJ1-4; D is perhaps TRBD1 (5 bases). The chain's CDR3 is CAWSYPGATNEKLFF. The CDR3 region has the DNA TGTGCCTGGAGTTACCCGGGGGCAACTAATGAAAAACTGTTTTTT. The whole variable domain, remainder taken from reference TRBV30 and TRBJ1-4, is SQTIHQWPATLVQPVGSPLSLECTVEGTSNPNLYWYRQAAGRGLQLLFYSVGIGQISSEVPQNLSASRPQDRQFILSSKKLLLSDSGFYLCAWSYPGATNEKLFFGSGTQLSVL.